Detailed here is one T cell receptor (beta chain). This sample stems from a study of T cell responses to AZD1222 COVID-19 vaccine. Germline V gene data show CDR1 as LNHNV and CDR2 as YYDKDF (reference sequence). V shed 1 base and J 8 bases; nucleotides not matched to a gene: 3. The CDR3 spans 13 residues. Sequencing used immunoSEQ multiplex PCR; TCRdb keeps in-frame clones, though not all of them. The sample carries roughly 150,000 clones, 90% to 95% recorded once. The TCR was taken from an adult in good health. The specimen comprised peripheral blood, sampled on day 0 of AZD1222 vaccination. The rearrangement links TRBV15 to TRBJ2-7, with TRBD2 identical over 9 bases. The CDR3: CATSRVPSGKQYF. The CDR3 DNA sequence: TGTGCCACCAGCAGAGTGCCTAGCGGGAAGCAGTACTTC.